A single sample gave rise to the 26 T cell receptor beta chains below, sequenced in a study of T cells after yellow fever vaccination. TCRdb reanalysed the 5' RACE reads using MiXCR and keeps one entry per CDR3 protein. This sample yields about 340,000 distinct CDR3 sequences, of which around an eighth are seen a single time; approximately 3.3% belongs to the top ten. This specimen was CD4+ T cells sorted from PBMCs, taken 15 days after the yellow fever booster vaccination. These receptor sequences come from a man aged 18 to 30 who received the YFV17D yellow fever vaccine.

V and J are TRBV28 and TRBJ1-6; no definite D call. Germline V gene lookup returns CDR1 MDHEN and CDR2 SYDVKM. The V end lost 5 bases, the J end lost 4 bases, and 12 bases lay between the germline ends. The CDR3 totals 15 residues. The CDR3 here is CASSLDGLYNSPLHF. The CDR3 DNA is TGTGCCAGCAGTCTGGACGGGCTTTATAATTCACCCCTCCACTTT. The variable domain in full, completed from reference TRBV28 and TRBJ1-6, reads DVKVTQSSRYLVKRTGEKVFLECVQDMDHENMFWYRQDPGLGLRLIYFSYDVKMKEKGDIPEGYSVSREKKERFSLILESASTNQTSMYLCASSLDGLYNSPLHFGNGTRLTVT.

The CDR3 nucleotides are TGTGCCAGCAGCTCAATACAGGGGGCGAAGGAGTATTTT. Its translation: CASSSIQGAKEYF. V and J are TRBV7-3 and TRBJ2-3, with 9 bases aligning to TRBD1. The germline V gene has CDR1 SGHTA and CDR2 FQGTGA. The ends lost 4 bases at V and 13 bases at J; junction bases unmatched: 9. This CDR3 spans 13 amino acids. Based on the CDR3 plus reference TRBV7-3 and TRBJ2-3, the full variable domain is GAGVSQTPSNKVTEKGKYVELRCDPISGHTALYWYRQSLGQGPEFLIYFQGTGAADDSGLPNDRFFAVRPEGSVSTLKIQRTERGDSAVYLCASSSIQGAKEYFGPGTRLTVL.

This clonotype turned up a few times. The genes are TRBV12-3 or TRBV12-4 and TRBJ1-5; no firm D call. This CDR3 contains 15 residues. V gave up 3 bases and J gave up 1 base, with 10 bases separating them. In nucleotides, the CDR3 is TGTGCCAGCAGTTTTCGGGGAAGGAGCAATCAGCCCCAGCATTTT. It encodes CASSFRGRSNQPQHF.

This clonotype was seen only a few times. The V gene is TRBV12-3 or TRBV12-4, the J gene TRBJ1-1; the D is unclear. The CDR3 covers 14 residues. Trimming took 5 bases from V and 4 from J, leaving 14 bases between them. CDR3 coding DNA: TGTGCCAGCAGTCCCAGCGGGTGGGGCACTGAAGCTTTCTTT. Protein: CASSPSGWGTEAFF.

This clonotype has only a few counts. This chain connects TRBV19 to TRBJ1-2, with 8 bases matching TRBD1. J lost 4 bases, V lost 10 bases, and 14 bases had no gene match. The germline gives CDR1 LNHDA, CDR2 SQIVND (reference sequence). The CDR3 consists of 15 residues. The CDR3: CATSRTGTGAYGYTF. The CDR3 DNA is TGTGCCACCTCGAGAACTGGGACAGGAGCCTATGGCTACACCTTC.

The V gene is TRBV7-3, the J gene TRBJ2-3; the D gene is possibly TRBD2 (6 bases). This CDR3 is 14 amino acids long. The germline V and J ends were trimmed by 5 bases and 2 bases, with 11 bases remaining between them. Germline lookup yields CDR1 SGHTA and CDR2 FQGTGA. The CDR3 DNA sequence: TGTGCCAGCAGCGCCGGGGGTATCACAGATACGCAGTATTTT. As protein: CASSAGGITDTQYF.

The rearrangement joins TRBV27 to TRBJ1-6; 9 bases map to TRBD1. The J segment lost 7 bases and the V segment lost 0 bases, leaving 7 bases of the junction unmatched. The CDR3 is made up of 17 amino acids. The germline V gene encodes CDR1 MNHEY and CDR2 SMNVEV (reference sequence). The CDR3 spells CASSLSKTGGANSPLHF. The DNA of the CDR3 is TGTGCCAGCAGTTTATCGAAGACAGGGGGTGCAAATTCACCCCTCCACTTT.

There are a few counts of this clonotype. The chain carries TRBV7-9 and TRBJ1-5; D not resolved. Trimming removed 2 bases from V and 5 bases from J, with 7 bases in between. The CDR3 spans 13 residues. Germline CDR1 and CDR2: SEHNR and FQNEAQ (reference sequence). The CDR3 protein is CASSLSGDQPQHF. As DNA, the CDR3 is TGTGCCAGCAGCTTAAGTGGTGATCAGCCCCAGCATTTT. The full variable domain, its missing parts supplied by reference TRBV7-9 and TRBJ1-5, is DTGVSQNPRHKITKRGQNVTFRCDPISEHNRLYWYRQTLGQGPEFLTYFQNEAQLEKSRLLSDRFSAERPKGSFSTLEIQRTEQGDSAMYLCASSLSGDQPQHFGDGTRLSIL.

This clonotype was counted a few times. This chain connects TRBV12-3 or TRBV12-4 to TRBJ2-3, with D uncertain. The CDR3 contains 15 residues. V lost 6 bases and J 0 bases, leaving 13 bases between the germline ends. CDR3: CASRPGRGSTDTQYF. CDR3 nucleotide sequence: TGTGCCAGCAGGCCCGGGCGCGGTAGCACAGATACGCAGTATTTT.

This clonotype was counted between two and nine times. V and J are TRBV5-6 and TRBJ2-1, with D maybe TRBD2 (5 bases). Per the germline V gene, CDR1 is SGHDT and CDR2 is YYEEEE. Trimming left V 5 bases short and J 3 bases short, with 9 bases between. The CDR3 consists of 13 residues. CDR3 loop: CASRRERYNEQFF. CDR3 DNA: TGTGCCAGCAGGAGGGAGCGCTACAATGAGCAGTTCTTC.

This clonotype was detected only a few times. V is TRBV4-3 and J is TRBJ2-3; TRBD1 is a possible D gene (5 bases). Germline V gene lookup returns CDR1 LGHNA and CDR2 YSLEER. The CDR3 runs 16 residues. The V gene lost 0 bases and the J gene lost 2 bases, with 12 bases spanning the gap. The CDR3 bases are TGCGCCAGCAGCCAAGATCCCGGCAGGGCCACAGATACGCAGTATTTT. Amino acids: CASSQDPGRATDTQYF.

This CDR3 reads CASTQSSGGWSAFF. Here the CDR3 DNA reads TGCGCCAGCACCCAAAGCTCCGGGGGCTGGAGCGCTTTCTTT. The J gene is TRBJ1-1, the V gene TRBV10-2; weak D call: TRBD1 (6 bases). The germline V and J ends were trimmed by 7 bases and 11 bases, with 23 bases remaining between them. Germline CDR1 reads WSHSY; CDR2 reads SAAADI. The CDR3 covers 14 residues.

The J gene is TRBJ1-2, the V gene TRBV20-1, with D perhaps TRBD1 (5 bases). Germline values: CDR1 DFQATT, CDR2 SNEGSKA (reference sequence). The CDR3 has 15 amino acids. V was pared by 0 bases and J by 2 bases, with 13 bases between. CDR3 loop: CSARDVGGVNYGYTF. CDR3 bases: TGCAGTGCTAGAGATGTGGGGGGAGTCAACTATGGCTACACCTTC.

The V call is TRBV18, the J call TRBJ1-3; no clear D. Trimming stripped 5 bases from V and 0 bases from J, with 11 bases between. The CDR3 is made up of 15 amino acids. Germline V CDR1 and CDR2: KGHSH, LQKENI. The CDR3 bases are TGTGCCAGCTCAGCTGGACGGAACTCTGGAAACACCATATATTTT. The encoded protein is CASSAGRNSGNTIYF. The entire variable domain, with the rest obtained from reference TRBV18 and TRBJ1-3, is as follows: NAGVMQNPRHLVRRRGQEARLRCSPMKGHSHVYWYRQLPEEGLKFMVYLQKENIIDESGMPKERFSAEFPKEGPSILRIQQVVRGDSAAYFCASSAGRNSGNTIYFGEGSWLTVV.

This clonotype appeared a few times. The chain links TRBV20-1 to TRBJ1-1, with TRBD1 matching over 8 bases. The junction had 7 bases not matched to a gene; V was cut back by 4 bases and J by 0 bases. The length of the CDR3 is 15 residues. Germline CDR1 and CDR2: DFQATT and SNEGSKA (reference sequence). CDR3 in amino acids: CSAIENRGMNTEAFF. CDR3 nucleotides: TGCAGTGCTATAGAAAACAGGGGGATGAACACTGAAGCTTTCTTT.

This rearrangement joins TRBV7-9 to TRBJ2-1, with D perhaps TRBD1 (5 bases). Trimming removed 0 bases at V and 8 bases at J, with 11 bases between. This CDR3 is built from 14 residues. The germline gives CDR1 SEHNR, CDR2 FQNEAQ (reference sequence). The CDR3: CASSLAAGPDEQFF. DNA of the CDR3: TGTGCCAGCAGCTTAGCTGCAGGGCCTGATGAGCAGTTCTTC.

In its sample, this clonotype was seen many times. The genes are TRBV28 and TRBJ2-5; D gene unclear. Germline V CDR1 and CDR2: MDHEN, SYDVKM. Between the trimmed V and J ends, which lost 5 bases and 4 bases, there was a span of 11 bases. The CDR3 sequence is 13 residues long. CDR3 sequence: CASSTPASETQYF. In nucleotides, the CDR3 is TGTGCCAGCAGTACACCGGCTTCAGAGACCCAGTACTTC.

The chain joins TRBV7-2 to TRBJ1-2; TRBD1 agrees at 7 bases. Germline lookup yields CDR1 SGHTA and CDR2 FQGNSA. V shed 5 bases, J shed 4 bases, and the junction held 4 bases outside the gene matches. The CDR3 covers 13 residues. This CDR3 reads CASSTDRVYGYTF. CDR3 bases: TGTGCCAGCAGCACCGACAGGGTCTATGGCTACACCTTC.

This clonotype was picked up a small number of times. The V call is TRBV3-1, the J call TRBJ1-5; D unclear. CDR1 is LGHDT and CDR2 is YNNKEL in the germline V gene (reference sequence). The CDR3 consists of 15 residues. Trimming stripped 0 bases from V and 6 bases from J, with 12 bases between. The CDR3 loop is CASSQDFTSAQPQHF. CDR3 in DNA: TGTGCCAGCAGCCAAGATTTTACGTCGGCTCAGCCCCAGCATTTT.

This sequence joins TRBV20-1 and TRBJ2-7; D unclear. This CDR3 spans 12 amino acids. With 0 bases removed from V and 7 bases from J, the gap between germline ends came to 10 bases. Germline CDR1 is DFQATT and CDR2 is SNEGSKA (reference sequence). The CDR3 nucleotides are TGCAGTGCTAGAGATGGAGCCAGAGAGCAGTACGTC. It specifies CSARDGAREQYV.

This clonotype was counted a single time. This chain uses TRBV4-1 with TRBJ2-3, with 10 bases matching TRBD2. Trimming removed 5 bases from V and 4 bases from J; junction bases left unmatched: 9. This CDR3 region has 16 residues. Germline CDR1 and CDR2: MGHRA and YSYEKL. The DNA of the CDR3 is TGCGCCAGCAGCTCAGAGCGGGGGGGTTGGGCAGATACGCAGTATTTT. Translating gives CASSSERGGWADTQYF.

The chain combines TRBV7-2 with TRBJ2-2; 8 bases agree with TRBD2. There are 15 residues in the CDR3. The V segment lost 4 bases and the J segment 5 bases; nucleotides outside the gene matches: 6. Per the germline V gene, CDR1 is SGHTA and CDR2 is FQGNSA. The CDR3 reads CASSSRLARTGELFF. The CDR3 DNA is TGTGCCAGCAGCTCCCGACTAGCGAGGACCGGGGAGCTGTTTTTT.

Only a few counts were recorded for this clonotype. This sequence joins TRBV2 and TRBJ2-7; no clear D gene. The length of the CDR3 is 12 residues. V lost 4 bases and J lost 3, with 7 bases in between. Looked up from germline, CDR1 is SNHLY and CDR2 is FYNNEI. The CDR3 loop is CASSGFRYEQYF. The DNA for the CDR3 is TGTGCCAGCAGTGGATTTCGCTACGAGCAGTACTTC.

This clonotype was detected ten times or more. V gene TRBV20-1 combines with J gene TRBJ1-4, with 9 nucleotides matching TRBD1. The CDR3 loop spans 20 amino acids. The V gene's germline CDR1 is DFQATT and CDR2 SNEGSKA (reference sequence). J was trimmed by 6 bases and V by 0 bases; bases with no gene match: 20. Here the CDR3 DNA reads TGCAGTGCTAGAGAAAAACCGGGACAGGGTCCCCTGGCGCGTTATGAAAAACTGTTTTTT. Translating it yields CSAREKPGQGPLARYEKLFF.

This clonotype has a handful of counts. The V call is TRBV12-3 or TRBV12-4, the J call TRBJ1-5, with D hard to call. V was shortened by 6 bases and J by 0 bases, with 3 bases between the two germline ends. The length of the CDR3 is 12 residues. CDR3 protein: CASRTSNQPQHF. The CDR3, as DNA: TGTGCCAGCAGGACTAGCAATCAGCCCCAGCATTTT.

The chain uses TRBV4-3 and TRBJ2-1; no clear D gene. The length of the CDR3 is 11 residues. Germline values: CDR1 LGHNA, CDR2 YSLEER. Trimming pared 1 base from V and 10 bases from J, leaving 5 bases between. CDR3 region: CASSQAREQFF. The CDR3 bases are TGCGCCAGCAGCCAAGCCAGGGAGCAGTTCTTC.